The clone carrying this T cell receptor (beta chain) has only a few counts. The data belong to a study of human T cells and chemical hapten exposure. The ends lost 2 bases at V and 4 bases at J; junction bases unmatched: 3. The germline CDR1 and CDR2 sequences are SGHKS and YYEKEE (reference sequence). This CDR3 spans 15 amino acids. Via MiXCR, TCRdb re-called the RACE reads, giving one row per CDR3 protein. The repertoire consists of around 120,000 distinct CDR3 sequences, with roughly 14% occurring once and the leading ten covering about 3%. Time point of the sample: pre-sensitization, week 0. Treatment of the sample: therapeutic diphenylcyclopropenone sensitization with weekly scalp DPC.

The specimen was whole blood, collected in connection with sensitization to the hapten diphenylcyclopropenone (DPC). This sequence was found in a woman aged 18-29 years with alopecia areata. Some clones in this sample may be carry-over from other donors' samples. The chain joins TRBV5-5 to TRBJ1-5; 10 positions agree with TRBD1. The CDR3 sequence: CASSFLDRGNQPQHF. CDR3 coding DNA: TGTGCCAGCAGCTTTCTGGACAGGGGGAATCAGCCCCAGCATTTT. Variable domain in full (rest from reference TRBV5-5 and TRBJ1-5): DAGVTQSPTHLIKTRGQQVTLRCSPISGHKSVSWYQQVLGQGPQFIFQYYEKEERGRGNFPDRFSARQFPNYSSELNVNALLLGDSALYLCASSFLDRGNQPQHFGDGTRLSIL.